The 12 T cell receptor beta chains below come from one sample, sequenced in a study of blood T cell repertoires in COVID-19. Assay used: immunoSEQ multiplex PCR; TCRdb lists only in-frame clones, some missing. The table records over 200,000 clones, approximately 91% of them present only once. The sample was peripheral blood. The receptors stem from a woman aged 60-70 years with acute or convalescent COVID-19.

V gene TRBV14 combines with J gene TRBJ1-3; 7 nucleotides agree with TRBD1. Per germline, CDR1 SGHDN and CDR2 FVKESK. This CDR3 region has 14 residues. V gave up 5 bases and J gave up 10 bases; unmatched junction bases: 11. CDR3 region: CASSSGPDRTTIYF. CDR3 sequence (DNA): TGTGCCAGCAGCTCCGGCCCGGACAGGACGACCATATATTTT. The full variable domain, with the rest looked up from reference TRBV14 and TRBJ1-3, is EAGVTQFPSHSVIEKGQTVTLRCDPISGHDNLYWYRRVMGKEIKFLLHFVKESKQDESGMPNNRFLAERTGGTYSTLKVQPAELEDSGVYFCASSSGPDRTTIYFGEGSWLTVV.

The chain joins TRBV21-1 to TRBJ2-3; the table calls TRBD1, which could not be checked here. TRBV21-1 constitutes a pseudogene. There are 19 residues in the CDR3. The CDR3 DNA reads as TGTGCCAGCAGCAAAACCTGGACAGGGGCCGACCGTAGCACAGATACGCAGTATTTT. Amino acid sequence: CASSKTWTGADRSTDTQYF.

The chain has TRBV29-1 and TRBJ1-1; a possible D gene is TRBD1 (5 bases). The CDR3 sequence is 13 residues long. Germline lookup yields CDR1 SQVTM and CDR2 ANQGSEA. The V end lost 6 bases, the J end lost 1 base, and 12 bases lay between the germline ends. The CDR3 DNA is TGCAGCGTGCTCAGGGATCCGAACACTGAAGCTTTCTTT. Translating it yields CSVLRDPNTEAFF.

The rearrangement uses TRBV11-3 and TRBJ1-1, with a weak D call TRBD1 (6 bases). V gave up 6 bases and J gave up 3 bases, with 8 bases separating them. The CDR3 runs 12 residues. CDR1 and CDR2 from the germline V gene are SGHNT and YENEEA. The CDR3 bases are TGTGCCAGCAGTAAGGGGGACACTGAAGCTTTCTTT. It translates to CASSKGDTEAFF.

The V and J genes are TRBV7-2 and TRBJ2-2, with a possible D match to TRBD1 (6 bases). The V end was cut by 8 bases, the J end by 1 base, with 11 bases between. CDR1 is SGHTA and CDR2 is FQGNSA in the germline V gene. There are 14 residues in the CDR3. For the CDR3, the DNA is TGTGCCAGCGGGCTAGGGGGGAACACCGGGGAGCTGTTTTTT. It yields the protein CASGLGGNTGELFF.

J is TRBJ2-2 and V is TRBV7-2, with 9 bases fitting TRBD2. V lost 3 bases, J lost 5 bases, and 10 bases stayed unmatched. Per the germline V gene, CDR1 is SGHTA and CDR2 is FQGNSA. This CDR3 has 17 amino acids. The CDR3 is CASSFSGAGGGTGELFF. For the CDR3, the DNA is TGTGCCAGCAGCTTCTCGGGAGCGGGAGGTGGAACCGGGGAGCTGTTTTTT.

The CDR3 here is CASSLTGLQETQYF. In DNA, the CDR3 is TGCGCCAGCAGCTTGACAGGGCTCCAAGAGACCCAGTACTTC. This sequence joins TRBV5-1 and TRBJ2-5; TRBD1 is a possible D gene (6 bases). This CDR3 is 14 amino acids long. Germline V gene data show CDR1 as SGHRS and CDR2 as YFSETQ. V was shortened by 1 base and J by 1 base, with 8 bases between the two germline ends.

This clone was seen only once. The chain links TRBV5-1 to TRBJ2-7, with D possibly TRBD1 on 6 matching bases. The CDR3 has 13 residues. CDR1 SGHRS and CDR2 YFSETQ come from the germline V gene. The V end was cut by 4 bases, the J end by 5 bases, with 13 bases between. CDR3 nucleotide sequence: TGCGCCAGCAGCCAACGTGAGGGGGACGAGCAGTACTTC. As protein: CASSQREGDEQYF.

V usage is TRBV30 and J usage is TRBJ2-1, with 8 bases aligning to TRBD1. The V and J ends lost 3 bases and 6 bases, in that order; junction bases with no gene match: 7. The CDR3 runs to 14 residues. Germline V CDR1 and CDR2: GTSNPN, SVGIG (reference sequence). The CDR3 DNA reads TGTGCCTGGAGACAGGGGGTTTCGCGCAATGAGCAGTTCTTC. Its translation is CAWRQGVSRNEQFF.

The gene calls are TRBV24-1 and TRBJ1-2; D is unresolved. This CDR3 has 11 residues. CDR1 is KGHDR and CDR2 is SFDVKD in the germline V gene. The V end lost 2 bases, the J end lost 7 bases, and 4 bases lay between the germline ends. CDR3 nucleotides: TGTGCCACCAGTGATTCCCTTGGCTACACCTTC. Its translation: CATSDSLGYTF.

The chain combines TRBV12-5 with TRBJ1-1; TRBD1 matches at 7 bases. The junction had 6 bases not matched to a gene; V was cut back by 2 bases and J by 0 bases. Germline V CDR1 and CDR2: LGHNT, FRNRAP. This CDR3 is 16 amino acids long. CDR3 in DNA: TGTGCTAGTGGTTTGCCATGGACAGGTATGAACACTGAAGCTTTCTTT. Amino acid sequence: CASGLPWTGMNTEAFF. Full variable domain (missing parts from reference TRBV12-5 and TRBJ1-1): DARVTQTPRHKVTEMGQEVTMRCQPILGHNTVFWYRQTMMQGLELLAYFRNRAPLDDSGMPKDRFSAEMPDATLATLKIQPSEPRDSAVYFCASGLPWTGMNTEAFFGQGTRLTVV.

V is TRBV30 and J is TRBJ1-4; 8 nucleotides agree with TRBD1. CDR1 is GTSNPN, CDR2 SVGIG, per germline (reference sequence). The junction had 5 bases not matched to a gene; V was cut back by 1 base and J by 7 bases. The length of the CDR3 is 14 residues. DNA for the CDR3: TGTGCCTGGAGTGGGACCAGGGGGCTTGAAAAACTGTTTTTT. Translated: CAWSGTRGLEKLFF.